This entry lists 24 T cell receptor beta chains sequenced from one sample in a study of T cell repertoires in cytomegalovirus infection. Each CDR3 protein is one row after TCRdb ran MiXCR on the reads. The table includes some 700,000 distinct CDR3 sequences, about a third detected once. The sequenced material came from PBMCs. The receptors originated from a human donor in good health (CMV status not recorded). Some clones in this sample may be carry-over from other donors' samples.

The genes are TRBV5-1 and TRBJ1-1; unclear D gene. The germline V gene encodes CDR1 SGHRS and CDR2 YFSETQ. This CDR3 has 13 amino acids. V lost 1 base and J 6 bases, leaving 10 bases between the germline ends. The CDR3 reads CASSLKETAEAFF. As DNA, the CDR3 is TGCGCCAGCAGCTTGAAGGAAACCGCTGAAGCTTTCTTT.

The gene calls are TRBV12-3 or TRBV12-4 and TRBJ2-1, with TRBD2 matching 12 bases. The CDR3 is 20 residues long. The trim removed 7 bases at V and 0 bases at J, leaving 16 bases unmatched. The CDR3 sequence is CASTPRGSSGGESSYNEQFF. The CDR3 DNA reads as TGTGCCAGCACCCCCCGAGGGTCTAGCGGGGGGGAGAGCTCCTACAATGAGCAGTTCTTC.

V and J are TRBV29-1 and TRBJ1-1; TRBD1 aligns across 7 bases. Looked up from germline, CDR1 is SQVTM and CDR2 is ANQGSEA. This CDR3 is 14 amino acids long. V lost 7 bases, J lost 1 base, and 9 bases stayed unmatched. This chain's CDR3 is CSGRWDRRNTEAFF. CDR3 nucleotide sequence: TGCAGCGGCCGATGGGACAGACGGAACACTGAAGCTTTCTTT. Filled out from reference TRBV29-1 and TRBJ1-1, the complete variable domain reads SAVISQKPSRDICQRGTSLTIQCQVDSQVTMMFWYRQQPGQSLTLIATANQGSEATYESGFVIDKFPISRPNLTFSTLTVSNMSPEDSSIYLCSGRWDRRNTEAFFGQGTRLTVV.

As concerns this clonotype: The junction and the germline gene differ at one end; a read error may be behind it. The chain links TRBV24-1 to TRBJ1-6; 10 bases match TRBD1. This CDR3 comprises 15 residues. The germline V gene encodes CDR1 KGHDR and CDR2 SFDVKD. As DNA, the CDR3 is TGTGCCGCCAGTGGGCGGACAGGGGGTAATTCACCCCTCCACTTT. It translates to CAASGRTGGNSPLHF.

The CDR3, as DNA: TGTGCCAGCAGGCCAACTAGCGGGGGGTTCACCGGGGAGCTGTTTTTT. It encodes CASRPTSGGFTGELFF. The chain couples TRBV12-3 or TRBV12-4 to TRBJ2-2, with 12 nucleotides matching TRBD2. The V segment lost 6 bases and the J segment 4 bases; nucleotides outside the gene matches: 6. This CDR3 comprises 16 residues.

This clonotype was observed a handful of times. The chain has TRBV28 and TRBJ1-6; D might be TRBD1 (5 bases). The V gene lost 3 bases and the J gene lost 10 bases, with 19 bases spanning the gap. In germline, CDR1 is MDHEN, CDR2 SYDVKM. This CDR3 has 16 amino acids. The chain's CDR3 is CASSFRGGDLGSPLHF. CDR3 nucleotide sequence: TGTGCCAGCAGTTTTCGGGGGGGGGACCTCGGATCACCCCTCCACTTT.

CDR3 in amino acids: CASSATAVNTEAFF. The CDR3 region has the DNA TGTGCCAGCAGCGCGACCGCTGTGAACACTGAAGCTTTCTTT. The V call is TRBV6-4, the J call TRBJ1-1; D unresolved. The CDR3 has 14 amino acids. Germline V gives CDR1 MRHNA, CDR2 SNTAGT. The V end was cut by 6 bases, the J end by 0 bases, with 11 bases between.

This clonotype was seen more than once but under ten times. The CDR3 here is CASSFYRGDDYGYTF. CDR3 sequence (DNA): TGTGCCAGCAGTTTTTACAGGGGTGATGACTATGGCTACACCTTC. The chain has TRBV28 and TRBJ1-2; TRBD1 matches at 7 bases. Germline CDR1 reads MDHEN; CDR2 reads SYDVKM. The CDR3 totals 15 residues. J lost 3 bases, V lost 3 bases, and 7 bases had no gene match.

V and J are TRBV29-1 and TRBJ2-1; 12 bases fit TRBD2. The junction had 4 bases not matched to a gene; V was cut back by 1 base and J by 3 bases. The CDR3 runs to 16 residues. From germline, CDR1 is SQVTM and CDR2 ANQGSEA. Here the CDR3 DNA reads TGCAGCGTTGAAGGGGAACTAGCGGGGGGCTACAATGAGCAGTTCTTC. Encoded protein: CSVEGELAGGYNEQFF.

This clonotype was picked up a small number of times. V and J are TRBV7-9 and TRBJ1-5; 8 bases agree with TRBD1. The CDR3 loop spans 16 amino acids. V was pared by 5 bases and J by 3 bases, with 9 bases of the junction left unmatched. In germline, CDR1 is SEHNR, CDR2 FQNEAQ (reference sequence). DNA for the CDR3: TGTGCCAGCAGCGGGACAGGAGGGGCAGTCAATCAGCCCCAGCATTTT. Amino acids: CASSGTGGAVNQPQHF.

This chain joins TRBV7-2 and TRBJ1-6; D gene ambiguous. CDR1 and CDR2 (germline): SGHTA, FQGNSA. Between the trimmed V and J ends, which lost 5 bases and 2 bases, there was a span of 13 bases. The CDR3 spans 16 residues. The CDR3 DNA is TGTGCCAGCAGCCACTGGACCGGGACCTATAATTCACCCCTCCACTTT. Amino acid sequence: CASSHWTGTYNSPLHF.

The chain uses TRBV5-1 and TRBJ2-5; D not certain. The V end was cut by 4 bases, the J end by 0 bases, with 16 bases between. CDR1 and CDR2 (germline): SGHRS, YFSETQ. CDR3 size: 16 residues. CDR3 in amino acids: CASSPGVETHQETQYF. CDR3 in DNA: TGCGCCAGCAGCCCCGGCGTGGAGACCCACCAAGAGACCCAGTACTTC.

The CDR3 DNA is TGTGCCAGCCAGCGGGAGTTTACGGCCTACAATGAGCAGTTCTTC. It is translated as CASQREFTAYNEQFF. The chain links TRBV6-8 to TRBJ2-1, with TRBD2 matching over 8 bases. V gave up 8 bases and J gave up 2 bases; unmatched junction bases: 8. The CDR3 loop spans 15 amino acids. CDR1 MNHGY and CDR2 SAAAGT come from the germline V gene.

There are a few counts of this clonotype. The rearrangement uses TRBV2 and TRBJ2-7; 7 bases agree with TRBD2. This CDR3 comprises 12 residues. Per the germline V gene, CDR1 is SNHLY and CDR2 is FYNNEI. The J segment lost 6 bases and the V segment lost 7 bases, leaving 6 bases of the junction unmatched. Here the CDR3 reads CASTRLAPEQYF. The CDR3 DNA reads TGTGCCAGCACCCGACTAGCCCCCGAGCAGTACTTC.

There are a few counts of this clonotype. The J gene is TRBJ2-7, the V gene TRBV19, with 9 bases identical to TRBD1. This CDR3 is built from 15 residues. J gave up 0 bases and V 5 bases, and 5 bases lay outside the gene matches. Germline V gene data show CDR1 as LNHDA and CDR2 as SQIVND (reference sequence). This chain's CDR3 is CASSDRDRVSYEQYF. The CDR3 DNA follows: TGTGCCAGTAGTGACCGGGACAGGGTCTCCTACGAGCAGTACTTC. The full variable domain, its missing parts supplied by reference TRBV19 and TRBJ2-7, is DGGITQSPKYLFRKEGQNVTLSCEQNLNHDAMYWYRQDPGQGLRLIYYSQIVNDFQKGDIAEGYSVSREKKESFPLTVTSAQKNPTAFYLCASSDRDRVSYEQYFGPGTRLTVT.

The CDR3 nucleotides read TGTGCCAGCAGACCCGGGACCCATGCTAACTATGGCTACACCTTC. This encodes CASRPGTHANYGYTF. The J gene is TRBJ1-2, the V gene TRBV7-9, with D perhaps matching TRBD1 (5 bases). CDR1 SEHNR and CDR2 FQNEAQ come from the germline V gene (reference sequence). The CDR3 contains 15 residues. V was shortened by 6 bases and J by 0 bases, with 14 bases between the two germline ends.

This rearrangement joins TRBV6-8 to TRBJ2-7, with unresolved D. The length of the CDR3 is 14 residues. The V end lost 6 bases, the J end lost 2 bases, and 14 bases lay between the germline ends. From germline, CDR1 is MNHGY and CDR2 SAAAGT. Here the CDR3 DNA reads TGTGCCAGCAGCCGGTCGAGCCCAACCTACGAGCAGTACTTC. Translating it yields CASSRSSPTYEQYF.

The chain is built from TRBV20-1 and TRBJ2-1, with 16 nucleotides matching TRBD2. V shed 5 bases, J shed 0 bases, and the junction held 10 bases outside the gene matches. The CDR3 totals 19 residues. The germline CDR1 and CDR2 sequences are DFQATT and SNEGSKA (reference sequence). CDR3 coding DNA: TGCAGTGCTGCCACTCCGGGACTAGCGGGAGGGCGCTCCTACAATGAGCAGTTCTTC. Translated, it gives CSAATPGLAGGRSYNEQFF.

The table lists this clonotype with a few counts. DNA for the CDR3: TGTGCCAGCAGCTTAACACCACCGAACACCGGGGAGCTGTTTTTT. As protein: CASSLTPPNTGELFF. The chain employs TRBV7-9 and TRBJ2-2; D not certain. V gave up 2 bases and J gave up 0 bases, with 7 bases separating them. The CDR3 is made up of 15 amino acids. Per the germline V gene, CDR1 is SEHNR and CDR2 is FQNEAQ (reference sequence).

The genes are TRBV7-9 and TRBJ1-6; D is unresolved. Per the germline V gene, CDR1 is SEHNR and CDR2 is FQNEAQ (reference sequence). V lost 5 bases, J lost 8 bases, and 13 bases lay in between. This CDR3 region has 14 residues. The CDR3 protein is CASSGEGFYSPLHF. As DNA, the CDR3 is TGTGCCAGCAGCGGCGAGGGCTTTTATTCACCCCTCCACTTT. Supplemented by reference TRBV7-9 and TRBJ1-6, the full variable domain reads DTGVSQNPRHKITKRGQNVTFRCDPISEHNRLYWYRQTLGQGPEFLTYFQNEAQLEKSRLLSDRFSAERPKGSFSTLEIQRTEQGDSAMYLCASSGEGFYSPLHFGNGTRLTVT.

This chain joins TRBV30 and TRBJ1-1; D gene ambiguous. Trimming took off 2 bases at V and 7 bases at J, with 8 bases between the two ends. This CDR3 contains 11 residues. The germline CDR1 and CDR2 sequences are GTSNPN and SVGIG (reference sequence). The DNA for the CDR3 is TGTGCCTGGAGTTCGGCGATTGAAGCTTTCTTT. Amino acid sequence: CAWSSAIEAFF. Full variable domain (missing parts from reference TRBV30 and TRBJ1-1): SQTIHQWPATLVQPVGSPLSLECTVEGTSNPNLYWYRQAAGRGLQLLFYSVGIGQISSEVPQNLSASRPQDRQFILSSKKLLLSDSGFYLCAWSSAIEAFFGQGTRLTVV.

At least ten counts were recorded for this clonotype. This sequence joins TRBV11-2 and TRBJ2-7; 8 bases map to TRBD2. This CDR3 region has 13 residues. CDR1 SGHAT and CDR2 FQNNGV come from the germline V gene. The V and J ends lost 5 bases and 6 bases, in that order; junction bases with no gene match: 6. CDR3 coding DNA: TGTGCCAGCAGCCCGGGGGGGCTAGCCGAGCAGTACTTC. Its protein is CASSPGGLAEQYF.

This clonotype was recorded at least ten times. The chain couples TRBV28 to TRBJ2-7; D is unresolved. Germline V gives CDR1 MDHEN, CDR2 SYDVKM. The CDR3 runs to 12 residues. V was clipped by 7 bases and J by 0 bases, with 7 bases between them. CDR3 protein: CASNQGSYEQYF. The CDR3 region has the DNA TGTGCCAGCAACCAAGGCTCCTACGAGCAGTACTTC.

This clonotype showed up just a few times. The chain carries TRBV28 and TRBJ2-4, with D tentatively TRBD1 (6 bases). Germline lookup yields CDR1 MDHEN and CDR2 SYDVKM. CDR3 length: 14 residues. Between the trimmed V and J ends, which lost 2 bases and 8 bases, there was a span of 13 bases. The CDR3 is CASSLGQGSDIQYF. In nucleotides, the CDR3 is TGTGCCAGCAGTTTAGGTCAGGGGTCGGACATTCAGTACTTC.